This T cell receptor (beta chain) was retrieved from a study of T cell repertoires in cytomegalovirus infection. This clonotype showed up many times. TCRdb reanalysed the reads using MiXCR and keeps one entry per CDR3 protein. The data show under 300,000 distinct CDR3 sequences, 12% seen once. This CDR3 has 14 amino acids. With V trimmed by 5 bases and J by 5 bases, 8 bases remained unmatched. Per germline, CDR1 LNHDA and CDR2 SQIVND (reference sequence). This TCR was recovered from a human donor in good health (CMV status not recorded). Some clones in this sample may be carry-over from other donors' samples. The V gene is TRBV19, the J gene TRBJ2-5; the match to TRBD1 covers 7 bases. Specimen: PBMCs. CDR3 coding DNA: TGTGCCAGTAGTTCCACAGGGGCAGGGGAGACCCAGTACTTC. Its protein is CASSSTGAGETQYF.